One sample yielded the 14 T cell receptor beta chains listed below, sequenced in a study of Ad26.COV2.S vaccination and SARS-CoV-2 variants. Assay used: immunoSEQ multiplex PCR; TCRdb lists only in-frame clones, some missing. The sample lists a few hundred thousand clones, roughly 85% seen once, with 7.4% in the top ten. Specified treatment: over 15 received Ad26.COV2.S at low or high dose, single or two shots; several received placebo; per-sample allocation not given. Collection of the samples took place on day 63 after the first injection of vaccine or placebo. The specimen was peripheral blood, collected in a trial of Ad26.COV2.S vaccine versus placebo. These receptors came from a person between 18 and 59 years old who received the Ad26.COV2.S COVID-19 vaccine or a placebo.

The V and J genes are TRBV19 and TRBJ2-7, with a possible D match to TRBD2 (5 bases). V was shortened by 7 bases and J by 0 bases, with 10 bases between the two germline ends. This CDR3 spans 13 amino acids. CDR1 and CDR2 (germline): LNHDA, SQIVND (reference sequence). CDR3 amino acids: CASNPGLSYEQYF. Here the CDR3 DNA reads TGTGCCAGTAACCCAGGACTCTCCTACGAGCAGTACTTC.

This rearrangement joins TRBV6-5 to TRBJ2-2, with D hard to call. From germline, CDR1 is MNHEY and CDR2 SVGAGI. This CDR3 region has 15 residues. V was clipped by 0 bases and J by 4 bases, with 9 bases between them. The CDR3 DNA follows: TGTGCCAGCAGTTACTCCACGTCGACCACCGGGGAGCTGTTTTTT. Its translation is CASSYSTSTTGELFF.

The count of this clone is one. The chain joins TRBV29-1 to TRBJ1-1; D gene uncertain. V shed 3 bases and J shed 3 bases, with 20 bases lying between them. The CDR3 totals 16 residues. The germline V gene has CDR1 SQVTM and CDR2 ANQGSEA. For the CDR3, the DNA is TGCAGCGTTGAGACTCTACGGACCCTCCCCGACACTGAAGCTTTCTTT. Encoded protein: CSVETLRTLPDTEAFF.

The gene calls are TRBV7-2 and TRBJ2-5, with D tentatively TRBD2 (7 bases). V was clipped by 0 bases and J by 4 bases, with 12 bases between them. Germline-derived CDR1 and CDR2 are SGHTA and FQGNSA. There are 15 residues in the CDR3. The CDR3 DNA reads as TGTGCCAGCAGCTTAGCTGGACTAGGGGGAGAGACCCAGTACTTC. The encoded protein is CASSLAGLGGETQYF.

This chain links TRBV10-3 with TRBJ2-5; D is unclear. This CDR3 has 11 residues. The V and J ends lost 0 bases and 6 bases respectively, with 2 bases between them. In germline, CDR1 is ENHRY, CDR2 SYGVKD. CDR3 loop: CAISESQTQYF. The CDR3 DNA reads as TGTGCCATCAGTGAGTCACAGACCCAGTACTTC.

The sample holds one count of this clone. The chain combines TRBV7-2 with TRBJ1-2, with 8 nucleotides matching TRBD1. This CDR3 is built from 13 residues. The germline V gene has CDR1 SGHTA and CDR2 FQGNSA. V gave up 5 bases and J gave up 3 bases; unmatched junction bases: 2. Here the CDR3 DNA reads TGTGCCAGCAGCGGACAGGGTCACTATGGCTACACCTTC. This gives the protein CASSGQGHYGYTF.

V usage is TRBV11-2 and J usage is TRBJ1-1; weak D call: TRBD1 (6 bases). Trimming removed 5 bases at V and 5 bases at J, with 21 bases between. The CDR3 totals 16 residues. Germline assignment: CDR1 SGHAT and CDR2 FQNNGV. The CDR3 here is CASSPLSRGLRTEAFF. In nucleotides, the CDR3 is TGTGCCAGCAGCCCCCTATCTAGGGGGTTGAGGACTGAAGCTTTCTTT.

This chain joins TRBV29-1 and TRBJ2-1; 7 bases align to TRBD2. The CDR3 has 14 residues. Trimming took 4 bases from V and 4 from J; bases not matched to a gene: 7. Germline V gene sequence: CDR1 SQVTM, CDR2 ANQGSEA. The CDR3 is CSVVLAVQYNEQFF. CDR3 in DNA: TGCAGCGTTGTTCTAGCGGTACAATACAATGAGCAGTTCTTC.

The chain couples TRBV9 to TRBJ2-7, with unresolved D. Germline lookup yields CDR1 SGDLS and CDR2 YYNGEE. V was trimmed by 0 bases and J by 0 bases, leaving 10 bases between them. The CDR3 consists of 15 residues. The CDR3 DNA reads TGTGCCAGCAGCGTAGGGGCGGCGCACTCCTACGAGCAGTACTTC. It translates to CASSVGAAHSYEQYF.

V is TRBV10-3 and J is TRBJ2-2; 9 bases line up with TRBD2. The J segment lost 8 bases and the V segment lost 3 bases, leaving 7 bases of the junction unmatched. Germline V gene data show CDR1 as ENHRY and CDR2 as SYGVKD. CDR3 length: 15 amino acids. As DNA, the CDR3 is TGTGCCATCAGTGAATTGACTAGCGGAGGAGGGGAGCTGTTTTTT. Translation gives CAISELTSGGGELFF.

The rearrangement joins TRBV18 to TRBJ2-5, with D perhaps matching TRBD1 (5 bases). The germline gives CDR1 KGHSH, CDR2 LQKENI. The CDR3 runs 13 residues. The germline V and J ends were trimmed by 0 bases and 9 bases, with 11 bases remaining between them. DNA for the CDR3: TGTGCCAGCTCACCACCGGGGCACTCGGCCCAGTACTTC. It is translated as CASSPPGHSAQYF.

The chain joins TRBV18 to TRBJ2-7; no definite D call. The V end was cut by 3 bases, the J end by 3 bases, with 12 bases between. The CDR3 spans 14 residues. Germline assignment: CDR1 KGHSH and CDR2 LQKENI. The CDR3 DNA reads TGTGCCAGCTCACCCGCCTCCCTGGTCTACGAGCAGTACTTC. Translating it yields CASSPASLVYEQYF.

The genes are TRBV14 and TRBJ2-5, with D unresolved. Germline V CDR1 and CDR2: SGHDN, FVKESK. Trimming pared 4 bases from V and 5 bases from J, leaving 11 bases between. The CDR3 consists of 13 residues. In DNA form, the CDR3 reads TGTGCCAGCAGCCTCATCGAAGGGGAGACCCAGTACTTC. Its translation is CASSLIEGETQYF.

This sequence joins TRBV24-1 and TRBJ2-1; 13 bases are shared with TRBD2. CDR3 size: 18 residues. V dropped 4 bases and J dropped 3; count of bases not matched to a gene: 8. Germline values: CDR1 KGHDR, CDR2 SFDVKD. The CDR3 nucleotides read TGTGCCACCAGTGACCCCGGGACTAGCGGGATGATCTACAATGAGCAGTTCTTC. Translation gives CATSDPGTSGMIYNEQFF.